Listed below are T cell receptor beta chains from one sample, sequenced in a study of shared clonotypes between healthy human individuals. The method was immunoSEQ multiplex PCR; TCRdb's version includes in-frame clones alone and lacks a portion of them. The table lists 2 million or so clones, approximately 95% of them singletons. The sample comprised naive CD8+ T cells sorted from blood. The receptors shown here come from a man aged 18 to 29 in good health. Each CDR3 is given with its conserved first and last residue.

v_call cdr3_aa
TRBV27 CASSLTGPEDTQYF
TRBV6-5 CASSGTVNTGELFF
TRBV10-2 CASSPDWSYEQYF
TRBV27 CASSSKSGTAYEQYF
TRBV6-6 CASSYAGEQYF
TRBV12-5 CASAPGTSGTTHADTQYF
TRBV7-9 CASSLLGYEQYF
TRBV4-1 CASSQIGERYEQYF
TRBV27 CASSTGGINQPQHF
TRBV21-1 CASSKLNPSYNEQFF
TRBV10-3 CAISESGTGAYEQYF
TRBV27 CASSPLAGGFTDTQYF
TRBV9 CASSVDGTGFNEQFF
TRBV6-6 CASSQTGNNQPQHF
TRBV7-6 CASSHGVAGAERPFTDTQYF
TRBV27 CASSLSRGLGETQYF
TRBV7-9 CASSPPQGNSYGYTF
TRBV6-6 CASSPVGGDQETQYF
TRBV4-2 CASSPGRQEPYNEQFF
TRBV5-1 CASAPGQGYEQYF
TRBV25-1 CASRAGDLNTEAFF
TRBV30 CACDVTGGIETQYF
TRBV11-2 CASSFGTDYEQYF
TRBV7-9 CASSIHRQETQYF
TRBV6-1 CASRYTGSEQYF
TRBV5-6 CASSPGAGANVLTF
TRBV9 CASSPTPFPEQFF
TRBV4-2 CASSQEGTSVGQFF
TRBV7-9 CASSLARGGPNTEAFF
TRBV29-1 CSTQGPDTQYF
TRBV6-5 CASSYSSGGSAYEQYF
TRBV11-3 CASSPRTLVNYGYTF
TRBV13 CASSPGLLDSTTGELFF
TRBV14 CASSQPGQDGISYNEQFF
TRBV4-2 CASSQVGDFYGYTF
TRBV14 CASSQEPSGGTYEQYF
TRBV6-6 CASSYSSGSGELFF
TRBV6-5 CASSYSTSGNHEQFF
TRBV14 CASSPDRVPYEQYF
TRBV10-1 CASTDRLGHTEAFF